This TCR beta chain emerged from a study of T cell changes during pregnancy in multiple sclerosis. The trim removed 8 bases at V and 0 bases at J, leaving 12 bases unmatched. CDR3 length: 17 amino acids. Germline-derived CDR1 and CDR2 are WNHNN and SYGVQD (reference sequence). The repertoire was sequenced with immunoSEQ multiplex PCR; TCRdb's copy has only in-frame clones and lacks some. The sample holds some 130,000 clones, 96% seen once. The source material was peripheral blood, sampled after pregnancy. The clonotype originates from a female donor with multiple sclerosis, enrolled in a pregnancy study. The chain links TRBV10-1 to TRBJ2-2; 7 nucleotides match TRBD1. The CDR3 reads CASLGEGAVANTGELFF. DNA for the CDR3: TGCGCCAGCCTAGGAGAGGGGGCCGTAGCGAACACCGGGGAGCTGTTTTTT.